The 24 T cell receptor beta chains in this list originate from one sample, sequenced in a study of cytomegalovirus exposure and HLA in healthy donors (dated by TCRdb to between 2016 and 2019). The library was prepared using the immunoSEQ multiplex PCR assay. For the multiplex PCR, a mixture combining 60 forward primers for TCR Vbeta segments and 13 reverse primers for TCR Jbeta segments was used. The immuneACCESS repertoire file appears here via TCRdb, limited to in-frame rearrangements. These files lack a portion of the clones; in checked studies, under half of the deficit traces to unresolved V genes, and the cause of the others is not known. This sample is represented by roughly 250,000 clones; roughly 86% of them were singletons. The top ten clonotypes cover 1.5% to 2% of the sample. The sequenced material came from PBMCs. Receptors were obtained from a woman in her 40s in good health and CMV-seropositive.

CDR3 region: CASSSSGSDTQYF. The DNA of the CDR3 is TGTGCCAGCAGCTCTTCAGGGTCGGATACGCAGTATTTT. The chain is built from TRBV7-2 and TRBJ2-3; D may be TRBD1 (5 bases). From germline, CDR1 is SGHTA and CDR2 FQGNSA. V lost 4 bases, J lost 6 bases, and 11 bases lay in between. This CDR3 spans 13 amino acids.

Comments on this clone: At one end, the junction sequence differs from germline, possibly due to a read error. The genes are TRBV19 and TRBJ2-2; D might be TRBD2 (5 bases). The CDR3 has 11 amino acids. Per germline, CDR1 LNHDA and CDR2 SQIVND (reference sequence). The CDR3 region is CASRDTGELFF. The CDR3 DNA reads TGTGCCAGTAGAGACACCGGGGAGCTGTTCTTT.

The table lists this clone with a few counts. V is TRBV7-9 and J is TRBJ2-2, with D possibly being TRBD2 (5 bases). The CDR3 runs to 15 residues. CDR1 and CDR2 from the germline V gene are SEHNR and FQNEAQ (reference sequence). Between the trimmed V and J ends, which lost 1 base and 5 bases, there was a span of 11 bases. The chain's CDR3 is CASSLVPSRTGELFF. Here the CDR3 DNA reads TGTGCCAGCAGCTTAGTTCCTAGCAGGACCGGGGAGCTGTTTTTT.

The J gene is TRBJ2-1, the V gene TRBV27; 11 bases are a match to TRBD2. V shed 2 bases and J 9 bases; nucleotides not matched to a gene: 12. The CDR3 has 17 amino acids. Germline CDR1 is MNHEY and CDR2 is SMNVEV (reference sequence). The CDR3 loop reads CASSLLRLAGTGGEQFF. The CDR3 DNA reads as TGTGCCAGCAGTTTACTCAGACTAGCGGGAACCGGTGGTGAGCAGTTCTTC.

This chain uses TRBV7-8 with TRBJ2-7, with D perhaps TRBD1 (6 bases). Between the trimmed V and J ends, which lost 5 bases and 3 bases, there was a span of 17 bases. Germline-derived CDR1 and CDR2 are SGHVS and FQNEAQ. The CDR3 has 15 residues. The CDR3 DNA reads as TGTGCCAGCAGCCAACCGGGACAAGCGTACTACGAGCAGTACTTC. Amino acids: CASSQPGQAYYEQYF.

CDR3 in DNA: TGTGCCGCGTTCAGCGGGGCGGCGAAAGAGACCCAGTACTTC. The encoded protein is CAAFSGAAKETQYF. The chain combines TRBV28 with TRBJ2-5; 7 nucleotides align to TRBD2. The V gene's germline CDR1 is MDHEN and CDR2 SYDVKM. This CDR3 has 14 amino acids. The V and J ends lost 11 bases and 3 bases, in that order; junction bases with no gene match: 12.

The CDR3 bases are TGTGCCAGCAGCCCAGGGGTGGGTCAGCCCCAGCATTTT. The encoded protein is CASSPGVGQPQHF. This chain connects TRBV7-9 to TRBJ1-5; weak D call: TRBD1 (6 bases). This CDR3 spans 13 amino acids. The V end was cut by 5 bases, the J end by 6 bases, with 11 bases between. CDR1 is SEHNR, CDR2 FQNEAQ, per germline (reference sequence).

As for this clone: At the DNA level, this CDR3 is encoded by other sequences in the same sample as well. The chain couples TRBV19 to TRBJ1-5, with D perhaps matching TRBD1 (5 bases). The germline V gene has CDR1 LNHDA and CDR2 SQIVND (reference sequence). Trimming took off 4 bases at V and 4 bases at J, with 11 bases between the two ends. This CDR3 has 14 residues. DNA of the CDR3: TGTGCCAGTAGTACTACCGGGGGGAATCAGCCCCAGCATTTT. It is translated as CASSTTGGNQPQHF.

V usage is TRBV7-3 and J usage is TRBJ1-1, with a weak D call TRBD1 (5 bases). V lost 4 bases and J lost 3, with 15 bases in between. Germline V gene data show CDR1 as SGHTA and CDR2 as FQGTGA. There are 15 residues in the CDR3. The CDR3 DNA is TGTGCCAGCAGCTACGCGGGGGGTCAGGACACTGAAGCTTTCTTT. This translates into CASSYAGGQDTEAFF.

The chain couples TRBV10-3 to TRBJ2-7; D is possibly TRBD1 (6 bases). CDR1 is ENHRY and CDR2 is SYGVKD in the germline V gene. Between the trimmed V and J ends, which lost 4 bases and 5 bases, there was a span of 12 bases. The CDR3 runs 13 residues. The CDR3 is CAISGGQGNEQYF. The DNA of the CDR3 is TGTGCCATCAGTGGGGGGCAGGGCAACGAGCAGTACTTC.

The chain uses TRBV27 and TRBJ2-1, with D hard to call. The CDR3 contains 13 residues. V lost 8 bases to trimming and J lost 0 bases, with 8 bases between them. Germline V gene sequence: CDR1 MNHEY, CDR2 SMNVEV (reference sequence). This CDR3 is CASSGSSYNEQFF. The CDR3, as DNA: TGTGCCAGCTCGGGTAGCTCCTACAATGAGCAGTTCTTC.

This chain connects TRBV7-9 to TRBJ2-1; 8 nucleotides align to TRBD1. CDR1 is SEHNR, CDR2 FQNEAQ, per germline (reference sequence). J gave up 15 bases and V 5 bases, and 12 bases lay outside the gene matches. The CDR3 runs to 13 residues. The DNA of the CDR3 is TGTGCCAGCAGCCCAGGGGGCAGCCTAATACGGTTCTTC. This codes for CASSPGGSLIRFF.

This clone has a handful of counts. This chain connects TRBV28 to TRBJ1-2; TRBD1 agrees at 8 bases. This CDR3 comprises 15 residues. The trim removed 6 bases at V and 5 bases at J, leaving 11 bases unmatched. Germline assignment: CDR1 MDHEN and CDR2 SYDVKM. The CDR3 loop reads CASRVGTGYFYGYTF. DNA for the CDR3: TGTGCCAGCAGGGTAGGGACAGGCTATTTTTATGGCTACACCTTC.

This clone was seen only once. The chain couples TRBV5-1 to TRBJ2-7, with TRBD1 identical over 8 bases. The germline V gene has CDR1 SGHRS and CDR2 YFSETQ. V was clipped by 4 bases and J by 4 bases; unmatched bases: 7. This CDR3 comprises 14 residues. The CDR3 protein is CASSPDRDRYEQYF. The CDR3, as DNA: TGCGCCAGCAGCCCAGACAGGGACAGGTACGAGCAGTACTTC.

V usage is TRBV7-2 and J usage is TRBJ2-7; a possible D gene is TRBD1 (6 bases). The CDR3 length is 18 residues. The V gene's germline CDR1 is SGHTA and CDR2 FQGNSA. With 2 bases removed from V and 4 bases from J, the gap between germline ends came to 24 bases. In DNA, the CDR3 is TGTGCCAGCAGCTTAACTTCGGGGATCGGGACAAGACCTTACGAGCAGTACTTC. Translating it yields CASSLTSGIGTRPYEQYF.

The rearrangement uses TRBV5-1 and TRBJ2-2, with 9 nucleotides matching TRBD2. There are 17 residues in the CDR3. The J segment lost 5 bases and the V segment lost 2 bases, leaving 10 bases of the junction unmatched. Germline values: CDR1 SGHRS, CDR2 YFSETQ. CDR3 residues: CASSFWTSDLSTGELFF. DNA of the CDR3: TGCGCCAGCAGCTTTTGGACTAGCGACTTATCTACCGGGGAGCTGTTTTTT.

The rearrangement uses TRBV27 and TRBJ2-3, with TRBD1 identical over 7 bases. This CDR3 region has 15 residues. J was trimmed by 4 bases and V by 5 bases; bases with no gene match: 9. The germline V gene encodes CDR1 MNHEY and CDR2 SMNVEV (reference sequence). CDR3 sequence reads: CASSPQTGLADTQYF. The CDR3 coding sequence is TGTGCCAGCAGTCCCCAGACAGGGTTAGCAGATACGCAGTATTTT.

The chain recombines TRBV30 with TRBJ2-1, with TRBD2 identical over 8 bases. The germline V gene encodes CDR1 GTSNPN and CDR2 SVGIG (reference sequence). V shed 6 bases, J shed 5 bases, and the junction held 9 bases outside the gene matches. There are 14 residues in the CDR3. The CDR3 spells CACKSGSNDNEQFF. As DNA, the CDR3 is TGTGCCTGTAAAAGCGGGAGTAACGACAATGAGCAGTTCTTC.

V and J are TRBV13 and TRBJ2-7, with D perhaps matching TRBD2 (5 bases). The CDR3 spans 12 residues. The V gene lost 2 bases and the J gene lost 7 bases, with 9 bases spanning the gap. The germline V gene encodes CDR1 PRHDT and CDR2 FYEKMQ (reference sequence). CDR3 DNA sequence: TGTGCCAGCAGCTTAACTAGTCGGGAGCAGTACTTC. Amino acids: CASSLTSREQYF.

Of note for this clone: Distinct nucleotide sequences in the sample also encode this CDR3. V and J are TRBV7-6 and TRBJ2-5; the match to TRBD2 covers 8 bases. The CDR3 has 13 residues. In germline, CDR1 is SGHVS, CDR2 FNYEAQ. After removal of 5 bases from V and 7 bases from J, the junction contained 6 bases not matched to a gene. CDR3 region: CASSPGLDGTQYF. In DNA, the CDR3 is TGTGCCAGCAGCCCGGGACTAGATGGGACCCAGTACTTC.

V usage is TRBV5-4 and J usage is TRBJ2-3, with 9 bases identical to TRBD1. This CDR3 region has 16 residues. V was pared by 4 bases and J by 6 bases, with 12 bases of the junction left unmatched. CDR1 and CDR2 from the germline V gene are SGHNT and YYREEE (reference sequence). This chain's CDR3 is CASSHWDREAIDTQYF. The DNA of the CDR3 is TGTGCCAGCAGCCACTGGGACAGGGAGGCGATCGATACGCAGTATTTT.

The rearrangement links TRBV4-3 to TRBJ1-1; D call uncertain. Germline V CDR1 and CDR2: LGHNA, YSLEER. The CDR3 extends over 15 amino acids. Trimming removed 1 base from V and 1 base from J, with 10 bases in between. The CDR3 loop reads CASSQGHPRNTEAFF. DNA for the CDR3: TGCGCCAGCAGCCAAGGACACCCAAGGAACACTGAAGCTTTCTTT.

This chain joins TRBV25-1 and TRBJ2-1, with TRBD1 matching 8 bases. V trimming: 8 bases; J trimming: 2 bases; junction bases outside the gene matches: 5. The CDR3 contains 14 residues. Per the germline V gene, CDR1 is MGHDK and CDR2 is SYGVNS. The CDR3 spells CASHPGQAYNEQFF. The CDR3 DNA reads as TGTGCCAGCCACCCGGGACAGGCCTACAATGAGCAGTTCTTC.

The chain has TRBV5-4 and TRBJ2-2; D is perhaps TRBD2 (5 bases). Trimming took 0 bases from V and 4 from J, leaving 13 bases between them. This CDR3 is 16 amino acids long. Germline CDR1 and CDR2: SGHNT and YYREEE (reference sequence). In DNA, the CDR3 is TGTGCCAGCAGCTTGGATCCGGGATTGAGCACCGGGGAGCTGTTTTTT. It encodes CASSLDPGLSTGELFF.